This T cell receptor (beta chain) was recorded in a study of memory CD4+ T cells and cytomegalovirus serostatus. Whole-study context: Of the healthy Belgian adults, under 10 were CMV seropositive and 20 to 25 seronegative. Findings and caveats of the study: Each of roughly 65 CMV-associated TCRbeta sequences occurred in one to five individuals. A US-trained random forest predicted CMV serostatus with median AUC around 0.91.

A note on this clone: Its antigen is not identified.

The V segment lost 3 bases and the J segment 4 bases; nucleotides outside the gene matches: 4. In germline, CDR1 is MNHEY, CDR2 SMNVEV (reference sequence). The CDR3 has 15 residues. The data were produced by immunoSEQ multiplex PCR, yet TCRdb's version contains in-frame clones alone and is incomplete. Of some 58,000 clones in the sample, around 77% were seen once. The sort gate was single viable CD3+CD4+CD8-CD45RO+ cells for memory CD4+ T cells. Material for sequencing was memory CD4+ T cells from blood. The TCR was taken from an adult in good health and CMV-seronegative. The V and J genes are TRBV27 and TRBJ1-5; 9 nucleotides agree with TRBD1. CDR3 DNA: TGTGCCAGCAGTTTCTCCGGGACAGGGAATCAGCCCCAGCATTTT. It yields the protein CASSFSGTGNQPQHF.